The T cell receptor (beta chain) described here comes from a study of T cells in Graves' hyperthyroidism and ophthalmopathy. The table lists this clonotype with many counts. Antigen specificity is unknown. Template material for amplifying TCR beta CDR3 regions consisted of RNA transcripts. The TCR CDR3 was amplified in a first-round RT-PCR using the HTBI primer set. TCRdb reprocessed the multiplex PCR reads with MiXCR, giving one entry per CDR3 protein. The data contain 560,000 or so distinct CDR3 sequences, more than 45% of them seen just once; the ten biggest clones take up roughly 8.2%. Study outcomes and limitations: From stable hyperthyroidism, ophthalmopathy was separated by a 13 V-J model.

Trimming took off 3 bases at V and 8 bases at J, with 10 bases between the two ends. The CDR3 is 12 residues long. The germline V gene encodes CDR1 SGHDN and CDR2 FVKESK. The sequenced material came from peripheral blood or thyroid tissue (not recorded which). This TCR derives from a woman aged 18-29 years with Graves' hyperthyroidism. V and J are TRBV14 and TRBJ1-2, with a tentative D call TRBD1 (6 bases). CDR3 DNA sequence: TGTGCCAGCAGCCACAGGGGATGGGGCTACACCTTC. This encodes CASSHRGWGYTF.